The entry that follows covers one T cell receptor beta chain sequence. The sample is drawn from a study of blood T cell repertoires in COVID-19. The germline V gene encodes CDR1 SGDLS and CDR2 YYNGEE. Germline trimming cut 2 bases from V and 4 bases from J; bases unmatched to any gene: 3. The CDR3 is 14 residues long. Authors' data handling: The assay estimated nucleated cells by amplifying reference gene primers. Produced via immunoSEQ multiplex PCR; TCRdb's table is partial and in-frame only. V, J and clone size derive from that table, while D and trimming were established from the DNA sequence. The sample has about 130,000 clones, around 79% seen once.

Sequencing input: peripheral blood. This receptor was taken from a woman in her 70s with COVID-19, enrolled during active disease. The V and J genes are TRBV9 and TRBJ1-5; 7 nucleotides agree with TRBD1. This chain's CDR3 is CASSVGQANQPQHF. For the CDR3, the DNA is TGTGCCAGCAGCGTCGGACAGGCTAATCAGCCCCAGCATTTT.